The clone carrying this TCR beta chain has more than one count but fewer than ten. Its antigen remains unidentified. This specimen comes from a study of T cells after yellow fever vaccination. V was cut by 2 bases and J by 5 bases, with 9 bases left in between. This CDR3 region has 13 residues. Germline-derived CDR1 and CDR2 are SGHTA and FQGNSA. TCRdb recomputed calls from the 5' RACE reads with MiXCR, one row per CDR3 protein. The data hold 250,000 to 400,000 distinct CDR3 sequences, with about 4.5% observed a single time. General study points: Most primary-vaccination clones recurred post-booster (roughly 97% CD4, 88% CD8). Only a small proportion of the clonotypes turned up in both the CD4 and the CD8 compartments, likely arising from convergent recombination.

Material: PBMCs, obtained 15 days after the yellow fever booster vaccination. The chain combines TRBV7-2 with TRBJ1-2; D remains ambiguous. The source of this sequence is a man aged 18 to 29 who received the YFV17D yellow fever vaccine. CDR3 sequence: CASSLLAVYGYTF. CDR3 bases: TGTGCCAGCAGCTTATTGGCAGTTTATGGCTACACCTTC.